Each of the 25 T cell receptor beta chains below was sequenced from the same sample in a study of T cell repertoires in cytomegalovirus infection. Their antigens are not known. One entry per CDR3 protein results from TCRdb running MiXCR on the reads. This table has fewer than 1,000,000 distinct CDR3 sequences, less than 35% appearing once. This specimen was cultured CD8+ T cells from PBMCs, taken from culture after CMV antigen stimulation. All receptors derive from a human donor in good health (CMV status not recorded). Some clones in this sample may be carry-over from other donors' samples.

This chain joins TRBV19 and TRBJ1-5, with D uncertain. The V end lost 2 bases, the J end lost 7 bases, and 9 bases lay between the germline ends. The CDR3 totals 13 residues. Germline assignment: CDR1 LNHDA and CDR2 SQIVND (reference sequence). Here the CDR3 reads CASSIMTGQPQHF. The DNA for the CDR3 is TGTGCCAGTAGTATAATGACTGGACAGCCCCAGCATTTT.

The genes are TRBV10-3 and TRBJ1-2, with TRBD1 matching over 10 bases. The germline V gene has CDR1 ENHRY and CDR2 SYGVKD. Trimming took 8 bases from V and 3 from J; bases not matched to a gene: 9. There are 15 residues in the CDR3. DNA of the CDR3: TGTGCCATCGGACCAGGGGACAGGGGTGACTATGGCTACACCTTC. Translation: CAIGPGDRGDYGYTF.

This clonotype was detected a few times. This chain joins TRBV25-1 and TRBJ1-6; D unresolved. In germline, CDR1 is MGHDK, CDR2 SYGVNS. The CDR3 covers 18 residues. Trimming left V 2 bases short and J 4 bases short, with 18 bases between. The CDR3 coding sequence is TGTGCCAGCAGTGAAGGCGGGTCCAGGAAAGATTATAATTCACCCCTCCACTTT. This codes for CASSEGGSRKDYNSPLHF.

This chain joins TRBV12-3 or TRBV12-4 and TRBJ2-1; D may be TRBD1 (5 bases). The V end was cut by 0 bases, the J end by 8 bases, with 20 bases between. CDR3 size: 17 residues. This CDR3 reads CASSLATGQGEVDEQFF. The CDR3 DNA reads TGTGCCAGCAGTTTAGCGACTGGGCAGGGTGAAGTCGATGAGCAGTTCTTC.

This clonotype has a handful of counts. The chain is built from TRBV7-6 and TRBJ1-6, with D perhaps matching TRBD1 (6 bases). CDR1 is SGHVS and CDR2 is FNYEAQ in the germline V gene. The CDR3 loop spans 15 amino acids. Deletions cut 2 bases from V and 8 bases from J, with 13 bases between. CDR3 nucleotides: TGTGCCAGCAGCTTAAGGGGGTTGAGCGATTCACCCCTCCACTTT. This gives the protein CASSLRGLSDSPLHF. The full variable domain, with the rest looked up from reference TRBV7-6 and TRBJ1-6, is GAGVSQSPRYKVTKRGQDVALRCDPISGHVSLYWYRQALGQGPEFLTYFNYEAQQDKSGLPNDRFSAERPEGSISTLTIQRTEQRDSAMYRCASSLRGLSDSPLHFGNGTRLTVT.

This clonotype was picked up many times. The chain joins TRBV7-9 to TRBJ2-7, with D possibly matching TRBD1 (6 bases). The length of the CDR3 is 15 residues. V was clipped by 11 bases and J by 1 base, with 21 bases between them. Germline assignment: CDR1 SEHNR and CDR2 FQNEAQ (reference sequence). CDR3 coding DNA: TGTGCCCTTACCCTCGGGCAGGGGTTGTCCTACGAGCAGTACTTC. Protein product: CALTLGQGLSYEQYF.

The table lists this clonotype with many counts. The V and J genes are TRBV11-1 and TRBJ2-1; D may be TRBD1 (6 bases). This CDR3 is 15 amino acids long. Trimming pared 5 bases from V and 6 bases from J, leaving 17 bases between. Germline CDR1 and CDR2: SGHAT and FQDESV (reference sequence). The CDR3 DNA reads as TGTGCCAGCAGCCTCGCCCCAGGGGACCTCAATGAGCAGTTCTTC. Translated, it gives CASSLAPGDLNEQFF.

The chain links TRBV7-9 to TRBJ2-5, with D perhaps matching TRBD2 (6 bases). The CDR3 is made up of 14 amino acids. V was cut by 3 bases and J by 5 bases, with 13 bases left in between. The germline CDR1 and CDR2 sequences are SEHNR and FQNEAQ (reference sequence). As DNA, the CDR3 is TGTGCCAGCAGCTTTGTGGGAGGAAGGGAGACCCAGTACTTC. Protein product: CASSFVGGRETQYF.

The chain employs TRBV2 and TRBJ1-2; 7 bases line up with TRBD1. From germline, CDR1 is SNHLY and CDR2 FYNNEI. The V and J ends lost 6 bases and 3 bases, in that order; junction bases with no gene match: 16. This CDR3 region has 17 residues. The CDR3 DNA follows: TGTGCCAGCAGCGGCCGGGACAGCCCACTTATTTACTATGGCTACACCTTC. Its protein product is CASSGRDSPLIYYGYTF.

Concerning this clonotype: As the CDR3 is not closed by the conserved phenylalanine or tryptophan, this likely results from a read error. The chain has TRBV15 and TRBJ2-5; no clear D gene. Trimming shortened V by 2 bases and J by 2 bases, and 15 bases separated the two germline ends. The CDR3 loop spans 16 amino acids. Germline lookup yields CDR1 LNHNV and CDR2 YYDKDF (reference sequence). CDR3 sequence reads: CATSRRRTATQETQYI. The DNA of the CDR3 is TGTGCCACCAGCAGAAGGAGAACAGCAACGCAAGAGACCCAGTACATC.

V and J are TRBV9 and TRBJ2-2; no clear D. There are 13 residues in the CDR3. In germline, CDR1 is SGDLS, CDR2 YYNGEE. With 0 bases removed from V and 7 bases from J, the gap between germline ends came to 7 bases. This CDR3 reads CASSVDPGGELFF. The CDR3 coding sequence is TGTGCCAGCAGCGTAGATCCAGGCGGGGAGCTGTTTTTT.

V gene TRBV28 combines with J gene TRBJ2-7; 7 nucleotides line up with TRBD1. With 1 base clipped from V and 0 bases from J, the junction kept 6 bases outside the gene matches. This CDR3 is 16 amino acids long. Germline lookup yields CDR1 MDHEN and CDR2 SYDVKM. The CDR3 reads CASSLSTGYLSYEQYV. CDR3 DNA: TGTGCCAGCAGTTTATCGACAGGGTACCTCTCCTACGAGCAGTACGTC.

The chain uses TRBV6-1 and TRBJ1-1; D gene ambiguous. The germline CDR1 and CDR2 sequences are MNHNS and SASEGT. V was cut by 5 bases and J by 6 bases, with 16 bases left in between. CDR3 size: 14 residues. Here the CDR3 reads CASSYGEGGPEAFF. The CDR3, as DNA: TGTGCCAGCAGTTACGGGGAGGGTGGGCCTGAAGCTTTCTTT.

This chain uses TRBV7-9 with TRBJ2-5; D call uncertain. Germline CDR1 SEHNR, CDR2 FQNEAQ (reference sequence). The CDR3 is 12 residues long. V shed 7 bases and J shed 4 bases, with 10 bases lying between them. CDR3 DNA sequence: TGTGCCAGCACCCAAAGTAGAGAGACCCAGTACTTC. Its protein is CASTQSRETQYF. Using reference TRBV7-9 and TRBJ2-5 for the parts outside the CDR3, the full variable domain is DTGVSQNPRHKITKRGQNVTFRCDPISEHNRLYWYRQTLGQGPEFLTYFQNEAQLEKSRLLSDRFSAERPKGSFSTLEIQRTEQGDSAMYLCASTQSRETQYFGPGTRLLVL.

This clonotype was counted between two and nine times. This chain links TRBV12-3 or TRBV12-4 with TRBJ1-2; D is perhaps TRBD1 (5 bases). V gave up 6 bases and J gave up 2 bases, with 13 bases separating them. The length of the CDR3 is 14 residues. The DNA for the CDR3 is TGTGCCAGCAGATCGGGACTTTCAAACTATGGCTACACCTTC. Its translation: CASRSGLSNYGYTF.

The chain recombines TRBV12-3 or TRBV12-4 with TRBJ2-3; D uncertain. There are 12 residues in the CDR3. The V end lost 1 base, the J end lost 8 bases, and 7 bases lay between the germline ends. The CDR3 DNA reads as TGTGCCAGCAGTTTAGACTTGGCTACGCAGTATTTT. Its protein product is CASSLDLATQYF.

CDR3 protein: CASSIPDRPYEQYF. DNA for the CDR3: TGCGCCAGCAGCATCCCGGACAGGCCGTACGAGCAGTACTTC. This rearrangement joins TRBV5-1 to TRBJ2-7; the match to TRBD1 covers 7 bases. The CDR3 spans 14 residues. Trimming took 4 bases from V and 4 from J; bases not matched to a gene: 8. CDR1 and CDR2 (germline): SGHRS, YFSETQ. Combining the CDR3 with reference TRBV5-1 and TRBJ2-7 gives the whole variable domain KAGVTQTPRYLIKTRGQQVTLSCSPISGHRSVSWYQQTPGQGLQFLFEYFSETQRNKGNFPGRFSGRQFSNSRSEMNVSTLELGDSALYLCASSIPDRPYEQYFGPGTRLTVT.

In this sample, this clonotype turned up a few times. The rearrangement joins TRBV27 to TRBJ1-2; maybe TRBD1 (6 bases). With 6 bases removed from V and 4 bases from J, the gap between germline ends came to 12 bases. The CDR3 is 13 residues long. Germline V gene sequence: CDR1 MNHEY, CDR2 SMNVEV (reference sequence). CDR3 protein: CASRHQGTYGYTF. The CDR3 nucleotides are TGTGCCAGCAGGCACCAGGGGACCTATGGCTACACCTTC.

This rearrangement joins TRBV7-6 to TRBJ2-3, with a weak D call TRBD2 (6 bases). CDR1 SGHVS and CDR2 FNYEAQ come from the germline V gene. CDR3 length equals 17 residues. Deletions cut 0 bases from V and 0 bases from J, with 13 bases between. CDR3 DNA sequence: TGTGCCAGCAGCTTAGCGGGAGGAAGGGTTAGCACAGATACGCAGTATTTT. Its translation is CASSLAGGRVSTDTQYF.

This clonotype was detected ten times or more. V gene TRBV12-3 or TRBV12-4 combines with J gene TRBJ1-3; 7 nucleotides line up with TRBD1. With V trimmed by 6 bases and J by 4 bases, 6 bases remained unmatched. The CDR3 runs to 14 residues. CDR3 residues: CASRPTGSGNTIYF. CDR3 bases: TGTGCCAGCAGGCCGACAGGGTCCGGAAACACCATATATTTT.

This clonotype has ten or more counts. The chain employs TRBV7-6 and TRBJ2-1; D might be TRBD2 (6 bases). CDR1 and CDR2 from the germline V gene are SGHVS and FNYEAQ. CDR3 length: 18 residues. V was pared by 1 base and J by 0 bases, with 16 bases between. CDR3 region: CASSLERGTPSSYNEQFF. CDR3 in DNA: TGTGCCAGCAGCTTAGAACGGGGGACCCCCAGCTCCTACAATGAGCAGTTCTTC.

V and J are TRBV5-1 and TRBJ1-2; the D gene is possibly TRBD1 (6 bases). Trimming took 4 bases from V and 1 from J, leaving 23 bases between them. CDR3 length: 18 amino acids. Germline CDR1 reads SGHRS; CDR2 reads YFSETQ. The CDR3 sequence is CASSNVDSNHLFNYGYTF. Written as DNA, the CDR3 is TGCGCCAGCAGCAACGTGGACAGCAACCATTTATTTAACTATGGCTACACCTTC.

The genes are TRBV19 and TRBJ1-1; possible D gene TRBD1, 5 bases. CDR3 length: 14 amino acids. Germline CDR1 is LNHDA and CDR2 is SQIVND (reference sequence). Between the trimmed V and J ends, which lost 2 bases and 4 bases, there was a span of 11 bases. Written as DNA, the CDR3 is TGTGCCAGTAGTATATCAGGGCTGAGCACTGAAGCTTTCTTT. Protein sequence: CASSISGLSTEAFF. The complete variable domain, with remaining parts taken from reference TRBV19 and TRBJ1-1, reads DGGITQSPKYLFRKEGQNVTLSCEQNLNHDAMYWYRQDPGQGLRLIYYSQIVNDFQKGDIAEGYSVSREKKESFPLTVTSAQKNPTAFYLCASSISGLSTEAFFGQGTRLTVV.

Comment on this clonotype: One junction end does not reproduce the germline sequence, and a read error may be involved. The V and J genes are TRBV12-5 and TRBJ2-5; D tentatively reads TRBD1 or TRBD2 (7 bases each). CDR1 and CDR2 from the germline V gene are LGHNT and FRNRAP. The CDR3 is 16 residues long. DNA of the CDR3: TGTGCTAGTGGTTCCCTTCAGGGGGGGCTACAAGAGCCCCAGTACTTC. Amino acid sequence: CASGSLQGGLQEPQYF.

This clonotype was picked up a small number of times. V and J are TRBV2 and TRBJ2-5; 10 bases are shared with TRBD1. The CDR3 loop spans 17 amino acids. Germline V gene lookup returns CDR1 SNHLY and CDR2 FYNNEI. Germline trimming cut 10 bases from V and 5 bases from J; bases unmatched to any gene: 19. The CDR3 is CATTTKLKETGGETQYF. The CDR3 DNA follows: TGTGCCACCACAACTAAATTGAAGGAGACAGGGGGCGAGACCCAGTACTTC.